The clone carrying this T cell receptor beta chain was seen many times. Its antigen remains unknown. Trimming cost V 5 bases and J 4 bases; bases outside gene matches: 5. This CDR3 has 14 residues. This specimen belongs to a study of T cells in Graves' hyperthyroidism and ophthalmopathy. Overall study findings and caveats: Ophthalmopathy stood apart from stable hyperthyroidism in a 13 V-J model.

From RNA transcripts, TCR beta CDR3 regions were amplified. When the TCR CDR3 underwent first-round RT-PCR, the HTBI primer set was used. Using its own MiXCR run on the multiplex PCR reads, TCRdb lists one record per CDR3 protein. In the table there are around 300,000 distinct CDR3 sequences, around 15% of which are singletons. This receptor was identified in a woman aged 45-60 years with Graves' hyperthyroidism that later progressed to Graves' ophthalmopathy. This chain connects TRBV12-3 or TRBV12-4 to TRBJ2-1, with 7 bases matching TRBD1. The sample comprised blood. The CDR3 region has the DNA TGTGCCAGCAGTGTAACAGGGGTTTACAATGAGCAGTTCTTC. Translation: CASSVTGVYNEQFF.